This TCR beta chain emerged from a study of identical twins. Findings and limits, study-wide: A cross-sectional statistical analysis, not follow-up of the same donors, supported the conclusions. Sequences that were out-of-frame, alpha and twin-shared displayed an excess of low generation probability.

Template switching (which added a universal primer site) was used, and cDNA carried unique molecular identifiers. TCRdb recomputed calls from the 5' RACE reads with MiXCR, one row per CDR3 protein. This table has 420,000 or so distinct CDR3 sequences, about 18% appearing once. With respect to this clonotype: The antigen remains unidentified. A clone one base away is much larger, so this may be a read error.

Specimen: naive T cells sorted from blood. The source of this sequence is a man aged 50 to 60 in good health.

CDR3 loop: CASSFRGRSEAFF. CDR3 sequence (DNA): TGTGCCAGCAGCTTTCGGGGACGCTCTGAAGCTTTCTTT. The rearrangement uses TRBV7-6 and TRBJ1-1; possible D gene TRBD1, 5 bases. V dropped 3 bases and J dropped 6 bases, with 11 bases sitting between them. The CDR3 sequence is 13 residues long. CDR1 and CDR2 (germline): SGHVS, FNYEAQ.